A single sample is the source of the 30 T cell receptor beta chains below, sequenced in a study of early T cells in non-severe SARS-CoV-2 infection (dated by TCRdb to the early 2020s). Library method: 5' RACE. TCRdb records NextSeq 500 as the sequencer. Using fastp trimming at Q25 and MiXCR clonotype assembly, TCRdb reanalyzed the public sequencing data and kept in-frame beta chains. Under each unique CDR3 protein, matching rows form one entry showing the most common genes and DNA. Within this sample are roughly 29,000 distinct CDR3 sequences, with 6% to 7.5% of them counted one time only. Roughly a third of the sample belongs to the ten largest clones. The sequences come from whole blood, collected at baseline. All receptors derive from an adult who was a healthcare worker with PCR-confirmed SARS-CoV-2 infection or an uninfected control (not recorded which).

This clonotype was picked up many times. The chain carries TRBV28 and TRBJ1-6; D not resolved. CDR1 is MDHEN and CDR2 is SYDVKM in the germline V gene. This CDR3 region has 16 residues. V lost 6 bases to trimming and J lost 0 bases, with 12 bases between them. The DNA of the CDR3 is TGTGCCAGCAGCTCCGAACCGAGCTCCTATAATTCACCCCTCCACTTT. It yields the protein CASSSEPSSYNSPLHF.

This clonotype was seen a handful of times. The chain combines TRBV6-1 with TRBJ1-5; 7 bases fit TRBD1. Trimming removed 8 bases from V and 7 bases from J; junction bases left unmatched: 11. In germline, CDR1 is MNHNS, CDR2 SASEGT. The CDR3 runs 14 residues. The CDR3 coding sequence is TGTGCCAGCGTTAACCGGGACAGAGACCAGCCCCAGCATTTT. It yields the protein CASVNRDRDQPQHF.

V and J are TRBV10-3 and TRBJ2-3; 8 bases map to TRBD2. V trimming: 2 bases; J trimming: 4 bases; junction bases outside the gene matches: 8. Germline CDR1 reads ENHRY; CDR2 reads SYGVKD. CDR3 length equals 16 residues. CDR3 DNA sequence: TGTGCCATCAGTGAGGAATCAAGCGGGAGTCCAGATACGCAGTATTTT. It encodes CAISEESSGSPDTQYF.

This clonotype was counted at least ten times. The CDR3 region is CASSSPHSGRQDEQFF. The CDR3, as DNA: TGTGCCAGCAGTTCCCCACACAGCGGGAGGCAGGATGAGCAGTTCTTC. The chain employs TRBV28 and TRBJ2-1; 9 bases map to TRBD2. Trimming removed 4 bases from V and 8 bases from J; junction bases left unmatched: 12. Per the germline V gene, CDR1 is MDHEN and CDR2 is SYDVKM. This CDR3 has 16 amino acids.

This clonotype was found many times. This rearrangement joins TRBV7-9 to TRBJ2-7, with 11 bases aligning to TRBD2. The V gene end was trimmed by 6 bases and the J gene end by 5 bases; junction bases not matched to a gene: 15. CDR1 is SEHNR, CDR2 FQNEAQ, per germline (reference sequence). The CDR3 is made up of 17 amino acids. CDR3 sequence: CASRLSASGGTLDEQYF. DNA of the CDR3: TGTGCCAGCAGGCTAAGCGCTAGCGGGGGGACCCTGGACGAGCAGTACTTC.

This clonotype was counted at least ten times. The rearrangement links TRBV19 to TRBJ1-5; possibly TRBD1 for D (5 bases). V was trimmed by 5 bases and J by 2 bases, leaving 13 bases between them. CDR1 and CDR2 from the germline V gene are LNHDA and SQIVND (reference sequence). The CDR3 sequence is 15 residues long. In nucleotides, the CDR3 is TGTGCCAGTAGTCCGGAAAGAGGGGGCAATCAGCCCCAGCATTTT. Protein: CASSPERGGNQPQHF.

This clonotype was seen only a few times. V usage is TRBV15 and J usage is TRBJ2-1, with a possible D match to TRBD2 (6 bases). The V gene's germline CDR1 is LNHNV and CDR2 YYDKDF (reference sequence). Between the trimmed V and J ends, which lost 1 base and 2 bases, there was a span of 12 bases. The CDR3 contains 16 residues. CDR3 loop: CATSRGLGGPYNEQFF. In nucleotides, the CDR3 is TGTGCCACCAGCAGAGGTCTGGGGGGACCCTACAATGAGCAGTTCTTC.

This clonotype occurred many times. This rearrangement joins TRBV7-9 to TRBJ1-1; D is possibly TRBD1 (5 bases). Germline values: CDR1 SEHNR, CDR2 FQNEAQ (reference sequence). Trimming removed 4 bases from V and 12 bases from J, with 15 bases in between. The CDR3 is made up of 12 amino acids. CDR3 DNA: TGTGCCAGCAGCTCATCGGGGGATAAAACTTTCTTT. Translating it yields CASSSSGDKTFF. Looking up the rest from reference TRBV7-9 and TRBJ1-1 gives the full variable domain: DTGVSQNPRHKITKRGQNVTFRCDPISEHNRLYWYRQTLGQGPEFLTYFQNEAQLEKSRLLSDRFSAERPKGSFSTLEIQRTEQGDSAMYLCASSSSGDKTFFGQGTRLTVV.

With regard to this clonotype: This may be a read error: a much more frequent sequence differs by one nucleotide. This sequence joins TRBV6-5 and TRBJ2-2; possibly TRBD1 for D (5 bases). Germline-derived CDR1 and CDR2 are MNHEY and SVGAGI. The CDR3 runs 15 residues. V lost 4 bases, J lost 2 bases, and 11 bases lay in between. This CDR3 is CASSSRGSNTGELFF. CDR3 nucleotides: TGTGCCAGCAGTTCAAGGGGCAGCAACACCGGGGAGCTGTTTTTT.

This clonotype was observed at least ten times. This chain uses TRBV12-3 or TRBV12-4 with TRBJ2-1, with D unresolved. V gave up 1 base and J gave up 10 bases, with 5 bases separating them. This CDR3 has 11 amino acids. The CDR3 is CASSLGGEQFF. CDR3 nucleotide sequence: TGTGCCAGCAGTTTAGGGGGAGAGCAGTTCTTC.

The rearrangement links TRBV6-1 to TRBJ2-7; possible D gene TRBD2, 6 bases. The germline gives CDR1 MNHNS, CDR2 SASEGT. Trimming removed 6 bases from V and 2 bases from J, with 26 bases in between. CDR3 size: 18 residues. CDR3 nucleotide sequence: TGTGCCAGCAGCGGCCCCCTGAGTGGCGGAGGGATCCCCTACGAGCAGTACTTC. Translating it yields CASSGPLSGGGIPYEQYF.

This clonotype was detected ten times or more. This chain links TRBV6-6 with TRBJ2-1; perhaps TRBD2 as D (5 bases). Trimming left V 0 bases short and J 0 bases short, with 9 bases between. CDR1 is MNHNY, CDR2 SVGAGI, per germline (reference sequence). The CDR3 is 16 residues long. The CDR3 reads CASSYSDSSSYNEQFF. In DNA, the CDR3 is TGTGCCAGCAGTTACTCGGACTCCAGCTCCTACAATGAGCAGTTCTTC.

This clonotype occurred many times. The V gene is TRBV6-1, the J gene TRBJ2-1; 9 nucleotides align to TRBD1. This CDR3 comprises 16 residues. Germline loops: CDR1 MNHNS, CDR2 SASEGT. Trimming at V came to 4 bases and at J to 4 bases, leaving 8 bases not matched to a gene. CDR3 sequence (DNA): TGTGCCAGCAGTGCCAGGGGGACAGGGATGTACAATGAGCAGTTCTTC. Protein sequence: CASSARGTGMYNEQFF.

This clonotype was found many times. This chain joins TRBV20-1 and TRBJ1-5; the match to TRBD1 covers 7 bases. The trim removed 6 bases at V and 9 bases at J, leaving 17 bases unmatched. CDR3 length equals 15 residues. Germline CDR1 and CDR2: DFQATT and SNEGSKA (reference sequence). CDR3 DNA sequence: TGCAGTGCCTCCCGGGACAGTCAGGGATTTTGGCCCCAGCATTTT. Protein product: CSASRDSQGFWPQHF.

This clonotype showed up many times. This chain uses TRBV6-1 with TRBJ1-5, with unresolved D. CDR1 is MNHNS, CDR2 SASEGT, per germline. This CDR3 comprises 14 residues. V lost 1 base, J lost 3 bases, and 7 bases lay in between. Written as DNA, the CDR3 is TGTGCCAGCAGTGAAGGTGGGTTCAATCAGCCCCAGCATTTT. Protein: CASSEGGFNQPQHF.

This clonotype was recorded at least ten times. V gene TRBV10-1 combines with J gene TRBJ2-7; a weak D match, TRBD2 (6 bases). Per the germline V gene, CDR1 is WNHNN and CDR2 is SYGVQD (reference sequence). The ends were cut back, 5 bases at V and 5 bases at J, with 16 bases in the middle. The CDR3 has 14 residues. CDR3 sequence: CASSPQTGGDEQYF. The DNA of the CDR3 is TGCGCCAGCAGTCCCCAAACGGGCGGGGACGAGCAGTACTTC.

Comments on this clonotype: The junction departs from germline at one end; a sequencing error may be responsible. This chain links TRBV7-2 with TRBJ1-6, with D possibly matching TRBD1 (6 bases). Germline lookup yields CDR1 SGHTA and CDR2 FQGNSA. The CDR3 length is 16 residues. The CDR3 region has the DNA TGTGTCAGCAGCAGGGCGACGGGGGGCGGTAATTCACCCCTCCACTTT. The encoded protein is CVSSRATGGGNSPLHF.

J is TRBJ2-7 and V is TRBV12-3 or TRBV12-4; D is possibly TRBD2 (6 bases). V lost 4 bases and J 2 bases, leaving 15 bases between the germline ends. The CDR3 has 15 residues. This CDR3 reads CASSSAAGGPYEQYF. Here the CDR3 DNA reads TGTGCCAGCAGTTCAGCTGCCGGGGGTCCCTACGAGCAGTACTTC.

This clonotype was detected ten times or more. V usage is TRBV20-1 and J usage is TRBJ1-1; D remains ambiguous. The CDR3 is made up of 14 amino acids. The ends were cut back, 1 base at V and 4 bases at J, with 13 bases in the middle. Germline V gene lookup returns CDR1 DFQATT and CDR2 SNEGSKA (reference sequence). CDR3 in amino acids: CSARGDGEGTEAFF. CDR3 DNA: TGCAGTGCTAGAGGAGATGGGGAAGGCACTGAAGCTTTCTTT.

This clonotype was observed a few times. The rearrangement uses TRBV5-1 and TRBJ1-2; TRBD1 agrees at 9 bases. Germline CDR1 reads SGHRS; CDR2 reads YFSETQ. The junction had 4 bases not matched to a gene; V was cut back by 5 bases and J by 2 bases. This CDR3 region has 14 residues. The chain's CDR3 is CASRRDRENYGYTF. CDR3 bases: TGCGCCAGCAGACGGGACAGGGAGAACTATGGCTACACCTTC. The whole variable domain, filled in from reference TRBV5-1 and TRBJ1-2, reads KAGVTQTPRYLIKTRGQQVTLSCSPISGHRSVSWYQQTPGQGLQFLFEYFSETQRNKGNFPGRFSGRQFSNSRSEMNVSTLELGDSALYLCASRRDRENYGYTFGSGTRLTVV.

This clonotype occurred many times. The chain recombines TRBV12-5 with TRBJ2-1; 12 nucleotides align to TRBD2. The CDR3 covers 16 residues. Per the germline V gene, CDR1 is LGHNT and CDR2 is FRNRAP. Trimming removed 1 base from V and 7 bases from J; junction bases left unmatched: 5. The CDR3 reads CASGLGLAGANNEQFF. DNA of the CDR3: TGTGCTAGTGGTTTGGGACTAGCGGGGGCCAATAATGAGCAGTTCTTC.

This clonotype was counted a few times. This sequence joins TRBV5-4 and TRBJ2-5, with 10 bases fitting TRBD1. This CDR3 region has 16 residues. V shed 4 bases, J shed 0 bases, and the junction held 6 bases outside the gene matches. Germline lookup yields CDR1 SGHNT and CDR2 YYREEE (reference sequence). CDR3 amino acids: CASSHGQGGDQETQYF. CDR3 coding DNA: TGTGCCAGCAGCCACGGACAGGGGGGTGACCAAGAGACCCAGTACTTC.

This clonotype has at least ten counts. DNA for the CDR3: TGTGCCAGCAGAGGGACGACTCCTAACGAGCAGTACTTC. Amino acids: CASRGTTPNEQYF. The chain has TRBV3-1 and TRBJ2-7; D possibly matches TRBD1 or TRBD2 (5 bases each). Deletions cut 6 bases from V and 5 bases from J, with 14 bases between. CDR3 length: 13 residues. Germline CDR1 LGHDT, CDR2 YNNKEL (reference sequence).

This clonotype was seen only a few times. The genes are TRBV27 and TRBJ1-1, with D possibly matching TRBD1 (5 bases). CDR1 MNHEY and CDR2 SMNVEV come from the germline V gene (reference sequence). The germline V and J ends were trimmed by 7 bases and 4 bases, with 22 bases remaining between them. The CDR3 has 16 amino acids. For the CDR3, the DNA is TGTGCCAGCAACTCTCGACTCGGGGGGGTTGGCACTGAAGCTTTCTTT. Translated, it gives CASNSRLGGVGTEAFF.

Ten or more counts support this clonotype. The J gene is TRBJ1-6, the V gene TRBV14; tentatively, D is TRBD1 (6 bases). Germline V gene lookup returns CDR1 SGHDN and CDR2 FVKESK. V was trimmed by 2 bases and J by 10 bases, leaving 12 bases between them. The CDR3 has 14 residues. In DNA, the CDR3 is TGTGCCAGCAGCCAATCAACAGGGTGGTCACCCCTCCACTTT. Its protein is CASSQSTGWSPLHF.

Details on this clonotype: A much larger clone lies a single base off, so this may be a read error. The gene calls are TRBV12-3 or TRBV12-4 and TRBJ2-7; TRBD1 matches at 10 bases. This CDR3 has 11 residues. The CDR3 is CASGDRGERYF. The CDR3 bases are TGTGCCAGCGGGGACAGGGGTGAGCGGTACTTC.

The table lists this clonotype with many counts. V usage is TRBV28 and J usage is TRBJ1-6, with 7 positions matching TRBD1. Germline lookup yields CDR1 MDHEN and CDR2 SYDVKM. The CDR3 has 16 residues. With 6 bases clipped from V and 6 bases from J, the junction kept 11 bases outside the gene matches. The CDR3 loop reads CASSQNRGFSNSPLHF. Written as DNA, the CDR3 is TGTGCCAGCAGCCAAAACAGGGGCTTCAGTAATTCACCCCTCCACTTT.

At least ten counts were recorded for this clonotype. The V call is TRBV4-2, the J call TRBJ1-5; TRBD1 agrees at 7 bases. The CDR3 length is 15 residues. CDR1 and CDR2 (germline): LGHNA, YNFKEQ. After removal of 4 bases from V and 3 bases from J, the junction contained 6 bases not matched to a gene. This CDR3 is CASSPTTGNNQPQHF. The DNA of the CDR3 is TGTGCCAGCAGCCCTACGACAGGGAACAATCAGCCCCAGCATTTT.

The V gene is TRBV6-5, the J gene TRBJ2-1, with TRBD1 identical over 8 bases. The V gene's germline CDR1 is MNHEY and CDR2 SVGAGI. The CDR3 covers 14 residues. V was clipped by 7 bases and J by 1 base; unmatched bases: 3. The CDR3 DNA reads as TGTGCCAGCACCCAGGGGGCGTCCTACAATGAGCAGTTCTTC. It is translated as CASTQGASYNEQFF.

This clonotype was observed at least ten times. V usage is TRBV3-1 and J usage is TRBJ1-2; D remains unclear. Germline V gene lookup returns CDR1 LGHDT and CDR2 YNNKEL (reference sequence). V lost 1 base and J lost 7, with 7 bases in between. This CDR3 comprises 12 residues. DNA of the CDR3: TGTGCCAGCAGCCAAGGTGTCGGTGGCTACACCTTC. Protein: CASSQGVGGYTF.